This paragraph reports one T cell receptor beta chain. CDR3 length equals 13 residues. Trimming pared 3 bases from V and 5 bases from J, leaving 10 bases between. CDR1 and CDR2 (germline): KGHSH, LQKENI. These data are taken from a study of blood T cell repertoires in COVID-19. In the study overall: COVID-19 samples collected from the United States, Italy and Spain covered acute and convalescent phases. T cells, B-cell-depleted T cells, or PBMCs provided the cDNA or gDNA that served as material.

In the original processing: Nucleated cell counts were estimated from reference gene primer amplification. The data were produced by immunoSEQ multiplex PCR, yet TCRdb's version contains in-frame clones alone and is incomplete. D and trimming were read from the DNA, whereas the V and J calls and clone size are those reported in that table. This sample carries 250,000 to 350,000 clones, around 85% of them seen once, and the ten largest clones take 0.87%. Patients of the Seattle cohort, enrolled during active infection, were followed longitudinally. The sequence came from a human donor with COVID-19, enrolled during active disease. The donor label of this sample is uncertain. Sequencing input: peripheral blood. This rearrangement joins TRBV18 to TRBJ2-5; tentative D call: TRBD1 (5 bases). The CDR3 DNA follows: TGTGCCAGCTCACCCTCAGGGCGGGAGACCCAGTACTTC. It encodes CASSPSGRETQYF.